This TCR beta chain originates from a study of blood T cell repertoires in COVID-19. Profiled with immunoSEQ multiplex PCR; TCRdb holds only in-frame clones, not every one. The sample contains tens of thousands of clones, 87% of which appear only once. The V end lost 10 bases, the J end lost 8 bases, and 14 bases lay between the germline ends. Germline CDR1 and CDR2: LNHDA and SQIVND (reference sequence). The CDR3 extends over 11 amino acids. This chain links TRBV19 with TRBJ1-2; the D is unclear. The sequenced sample was peripheral blood. The TCR sequence derives from a human donor in a cohort sampled during active COVID-19. DNA for the CDR3: TGTGCCACCCACAGCGGACGGGGCTACACCTTC. This gives the protein CATHSGRGYTF.